This T cell receptor (beta chain) derives from a study of T cells in Graves' hyperthyroidism and ophthalmopathy. Study observations and caveats: In simple terms, a model built on 13 V-J features told ophthalmopathy apart from stable hyperthyroidism. Blood also showed most of the thyroid clonotypes that were expanded above 0.001.

With regard to this clonotype: Its matching antigen is unknown.

Hyperthyroidism was newly diagnosed in patients aged 18 to 65 (duration under 2 months). Diagnostic assessment was based on clinical symptoms, serum thyroxine and TRAb, thyroid ultrasound and orbital computed tomography. The CDR3 loop spans 16 amino acids. The V and J ends lost 1 base and 2 bases respectively, with 15 bases between them. The germline V gene has CDR1 SGHDN and CDR2 FVKESK. RNA transcripts yielded amplified TCR beta CDR3 regions. HTBI primers drove first-round RT-PCR of the TCR CDR3. MiXCR, run by TCRdb on the multiplex PCR reads, gives a single entry per CDR3 protein. This sample carries about 840,000 distinct CDR3 sequences, around 38% of them seen once, and the ten largest clones take roughly 8.3%.

This clonotype was obtained from a man between 18 and 29 years old with Graves' hyperthyroidism. The chain links TRBV14 to TRBJ2-7; D is possibly TRBD1 or TRBD2 (5 bases each). The sequenced sample was blood. CDR3 bases: TGTGCCAGCAGCCAAGGGTGGGGGTATAGTGCCTACGAGCAGTACTTC. Its protein is CASSQGWGYSAYEQYF.